These 27 T cell receptor beta chains came from one sample sequenced in a study of vaccination effects on CD4 cells after COVID-19. Ahead of sequencing, the ViraFEST assay grew antigen-specific CD4+ T cells using viral peptide pools. CD4+ T cells were isolated after 10 days of culture. In the vaccine recipients, nucleocapsid antibodies were negative and there was no prior SARS-CoV-2 infection. No antigen is known for these receptors. Some clones are missing from TCRdb's copy, which holds only in-frame ones; the method was immunoSEQ multiplex PCR. This sample yields about 27,000 clones, of which approximately 75% are seen a single time; 8% to 11% belongs to the top ten. Sequencing used CD4+ T cells from PBMCs cultured with SARS-CoV-2 spike peptides, obtained before COVID-19 vaccination. The source is a human donor who received a COVID-19 vaccine.

The chain employs TRBV5-1 and TRBJ2-3, with 13 positions matching TRBD2. Looked up from germline, CDR1 is SGHRS and CDR2 is YFSETQ. The CDR3 has 15 residues. The V segment lost 4 bases and the J segment 6 bases; nucleotides outside the gene matches: 5. The CDR3 DNA sequence: TGCGCCAGCAGCATGGGACTAGCGGGAATCGATACGCAGTATTTT. This gives the protein CASSMGLAGIDTQYF.

This clone appeared a few times. The chain couples TRBV4-1 to TRBJ1-5; tentative D call: TRBD1 (5 bases). V was clipped by 6 bases and J by 5 bases, with 11 bases between them. The CDR3 is 13 amino acids. Germline CDR1 is MGHRA and CDR2 is YSYEKL. The CDR3 is CASRRDLDQPQHF. For the CDR3, the DNA is TGCGCCAGCAGACGGGACCTCGATCAGCCCCAGCATTTT.

The chain couples TRBV18 to TRBJ2-5; D call uncertain. V dropped 3 bases and J dropped 0 bases, with 5 bases sitting between them. The CDR3 is 13 residues long. Germline assignment: CDR1 KGHSH and CDR2 LQKENI. CDR3 region: CASSPAYQETQYF. CDR3 bases: TGTGCCAGCTCACCGGCTTACCAAGAGACCCAGTACTTC.

The chain employs TRBV20-1 and TRBJ2-1; D unclear. The V gene's germline CDR1 is DFQATT and CDR2 SNEGSKA (reference sequence). The CDR3 sequence is 11 residues long. V was trimmed by 5 bases and J by 5 bases, leaving 7 bases between them. DNA of the CDR3: TGCAGTGCTGAAGACCACAATGAGCAGTTCTTC. It specifies CSAEDHNEQFF.

This chain joins TRBV19 and TRBJ2-6; TRBD2 matches at 10 bases. The CDR3 is 18 amino acids. V lost 1 base and J lost 1; bases outside the gene matches: 4. The germline CDR1 and CDR2 sequences are LNHDA and SQIVND (reference sequence). As DNA, the CDR3 is TGTGCCAGTAGTATAGGACTAGCGGGCGGGTCTGGGGCCAACGTCCTGACTTTC. Translating gives CASSIGLAGGSGANVLTF.

The chain uses TRBV27 and TRBJ1-5; D remains unclear. This CDR3 has 14 residues. Trimming stripped 3 bases from V and 1 base from J, with 7 bases between. Germline V gene sequence: CDR1 MNHEY, CDR2 SMNVEV (reference sequence). CDR3 residues: CASSLLDSNQPQHF. In nucleotides, the CDR3 is TGTGCCAGCAGTTTGTTGGACAGCAATCAGCCCCAGCATTTT.

A few counts support this clone. CDR3 protein: CASKPTGDSNQPQHF. CDR3 nucleotide sequence: TGTGCCAGCAAACCAACAGGGGATAGCAATCAGCCCCAGCATTTT. This chain uses TRBV6-5 with TRBJ1-5, with 7 positions matching TRBD1. CDR1 and CDR2 from the germline V gene are MNHEY and SVGAGI. This CDR3 has 15 amino acids. Germline trimming cut 7 bases from V and 0 bases from J; bases unmatched to any gene: 6.

The genes are TRBV19 and TRBJ2-7; D possibly matches TRBD1 or TRBD2 (5 bases each). The CDR3 loop spans 17 amino acids. With 6 bases removed from V and 5 bases from J, the gap between germline ends came to 26 bases. Germline CDR1 and CDR2: LNHDA and SQIVND (reference sequence). In nucleotides, the CDR3 is TGTGCCAGTAGCAGACGGGGCGGATGGCGGTATTCCCACGAGCAGTACTTC. It specifies CASSRRGGWRYSHEQYF. The entire variable domain, with the rest obtained from reference TRBV19 and TRBJ2-7, is as follows: DGGITQSPKYLFRKEGQNVTLSCEQNLNHDAMYWYRQDPGQGLRLIYYSQIVNDFQKGDIAEGYSVSREKKESFPLTVTSAQKNPTAFYLCASSRRGGWRYSHEQYFGPGTRLTVT.

The V call is TRBV3-1 (or the pseudogene TRBV3-2), the J call TRBJ2-7; the match to TRBD2 covers 9 bases. The CDR3 loop spans 16 amino acids. Germline V gene data show CDR1 as LGHDT and CDR2 as YNNKEL (reference sequence). Unmatched junction bases numbered 13, after V lost 4 bases and J lost 6 bases. This chain's CDR3 is CASSPRASGRSSEQYF. In nucleotides, the CDR3 is TGTGCCAGCAGCCCCCGAGCCAGCGGGAGGTCTTCCGAGCAGTACTTC.

This chain links TRBV6-2 or TRBV6-3 with TRBJ1-5; TRBD1 might be the D (6 bases). The CDR3 has 14 amino acids. Germline assignment: CDR1 MNHEY and CDR2 SVGEGT. V gave up 5 bases and J gave up 7 bases, with 15 bases separating them. The CDR3 DNA follows: TGTGCCAGCAGTAGTAACCAGGGGCGGCAGCCCCAGCATTTT. Residues: CASSSNQGRQPQHF.

The chain links TRBV5-1 to TRBJ1-3, with TRBD1 as a possible D gene (6 bases). The CDR3 sequence is 17 residues long. With 2 bases removed from V and 0 bases from J, the gap between germline ends came to 15 bases. The germline gives CDR1 SGHRS, CDR2 YFSETQ. The CDR3 DNA follows: TGCGCCAGCAGCTTTGGCGGCAGGGGAGACTCTGGAAACACCATATATTTT. It yields the protein CASSFGGRGDSGNTIYF.

The J gene is TRBJ2-1, the V gene TRBV5-1, with 7 bases that match TRBD2. Trimming took 1 base from V and 4 from J; bases not matched to a gene: 20. This CDR3 is 20 amino acids long. Germline assignment: CDR1 SGHRS and CDR2 YFSETQ. This CDR3 reads CASSLYYGGRLNPYYNEQFF. As DNA, the CDR3 is TGCGCCAGCAGCTTGTACTACGGCGGGAGACTCAATCCCTATTACAATGAGCAGTTCTTC. Looking up the rest from reference TRBV5-1 and TRBJ2-1 gives the full variable domain: KAGVTQTPRYLIKTRGQQVTLSCSPISGHRSVSWYQQTPGQGLQFLFEYFSETQRNKGNFPGRFSGRQFSNSRSEMNVSTLELGDSALYLCASSLYYGGRLNPYYNEQFFGPGTRLTVL.

This chain links TRBV4-2 with TRBJ1-3; D is unresolved. Germline V gene lookup returns CDR1 LGHNA and CDR2 YNFKEQ. Trimming pared 1 base from V and 2 bases from J, leaving 9 bases between. The CDR3 runs 15 residues. DNA for the CDR3: TGTGCCAGCAGCCAAGTAAGCGGGACTGGAAACACCATATATTTT. Its translation: CASSQVSGTGNTIYF.

There are a few counts of this clone. J is TRBJ2-1 and V is TRBV3-1 (or the pseudogene TRBV3-2), with D possibly matching TRBD1 (6 bases). The CDR3 runs 15 residues. Trimming stripped 4 bases from V and 9 bases from J, with 19 bases between. The germline CDR1 and CDR2 sequences are LGHDT and YNNKEL (reference sequence). The chain's CDR3 is CASSPEGTSGSEQFF. DNA of the CDR3: TGTGCCAGCAGCCCGGAAGGGACATCGGGAAGTGAGCAGTTCTTC.

The CDR3 sequence is CASSLLISAGLAGGRDNEQFF. The CDR3 DNA reads as TGTGCCAGCAGCCTCTTAATCAGCGCGGGACTAGCGGGAGGAAGGGACAATGAGCAGTTCTTC. The chain employs TRBV4-2 and TRBJ2-1; TRBD2 agrees at 15 bases. The CDR3 covers 21 residues. V was clipped by 4 bases and J by 5 bases; unmatched bases: 18. From germline, CDR1 is LGHNA and CDR2 YNFKEQ.

This clone was recorded only once. The rearrangement joins TRBV16 to TRBJ2-7; D is possibly TRBD2 (6 bases). V lost 0 bases to trimming and J lost 2 bases, with 11 bases between them. Germline V gene sequence: CDR1 KGHSY, CDR2 FQNENV. CDR3 length: 15 residues. CDR3 loop: CASSQSLWGAYEQYF. CDR3 bases: TGTGCCAGCAGCCAATCTCTCTGGGGGGCCTACGAGCAGTACTTC.

The CDR3 loop is CASKEGASNQPQHF. The CDR3 DNA sequence: TGTGCCAGCAAGGAGGGTGCGAGCAATCAGCCCCAGCATTTT. The chain links TRBV7-8 to TRBJ1-5; D gene ambiguous. The CDR3 totals 14 residues. The V and J ends lost 7 bases and 1 base respectively, with 11 bases between them. In germline, CDR1 is SGHVS, CDR2 FQNEAQ.

This chain links TRBV12-5 with TRBJ2-2; D is unresolved. The germline V and J ends were trimmed by 7 bases and 8 bases, with 17 bases remaining between them. This CDR3 region has 14 residues. Per germline, CDR1 LGHNT and CDR2 FRNRAP. CDR3 nucleotides: TGTGCTAGTGTCATGGACCCACCGAGTGGGGAGCTGTTTTTT. Amino acids: CASVMDPPSGELFF. Using reference TRBV12-5 and TRBJ2-2 for the parts outside the CDR3, the full variable domain is DARVTQTPRHKVTEMGQEVTMRCQPILGHNTVFWYRQTMMQGLELLAYFRNRAPLDDSGMPKDRFSAEMPDATLATLKIQPSEPRDSAVYFCASVMDPPSGELFFGEGSRLTVL.

This chain joins TRBV7-6 and TRBJ2-7; D ambiguous. Germline loops: CDR1 SGHVS, CDR2 FNYEAQ. The CDR3 consists of 14 residues. V lost 5 bases and J 4 bases, leaving 15 bases between the germline ends. In DNA form, the CDR3 reads TGTGCCAGCAGCACCGGACCGGCTTTTTACGAGCAGTACTTC. This translates into CASSTGPAFYEQYF.

The chain is built from TRBV30 and TRBJ1-3; D is possibly TRBD1 (6 bases). The CDR3 covers 14 residues. V was clipped by 5 bases and J by 2 bases, with 13 bases between them. Germline values: CDR1 GTSNPN, CDR2 SVGIG (reference sequence). CDR3 coding DNA: TGTGCCTGGGGGATACAGGGAACTGGAAACACCATATATTTT. Translation: CAWGIQGTGNTIYF.

The gene calls are TRBV3-1 (or the pseudogene TRBV3-2) and TRBJ1-4, with 10 nucleotides matching TRBD1. Looked up from germline, CDR1 is LGHDT and CDR2 is YNNKEL (reference sequence). There are 15 residues in the CDR3. The V and J ends lost 4 bases and 8 bases, in that order; junction bases with no gene match: 7. The CDR3 DNA reads as TGTGCCAGCAGCCCCCTTCCGGGACAGGGGGAAAAACTGTTTTTT. As protein: CASSPLPGQGEKLFF.

The chain has TRBV19 and TRBJ1-2, with 7 nucleotides matching TRBD1. The CDR3 extends over 15 amino acids. CDR1 and CDR2 from the germline V gene are LNHDA and SQIVND (reference sequence). The junction had 7 bases not matched to a gene; V was cut back by 5 bases and J by 1 base. The chain's CDR3 is CASSLGGARNYGYTF. In DNA, the CDR3 is TGTGCCAGTAGTCTAGGGGGCGCCCGTAACTATGGCTACACCTTC.

The gene calls are TRBV3-1 (or the pseudogene TRBV3-2) and TRBJ1-6, with D unresolved. Per germline, CDR1 LGHDT and CDR2 YNNKEL (reference sequence). The CDR3 spans 13 residues. With 8 bases removed from V and 0 bases from J, the gap between germline ends came to 5 bases. CDR3 region: CASGSSYNSPLHF. CDR3 bases: TGTGCCAGCGGCTCCTCCTATAATTCACCCCTCCACTTT.

This clone was counted between two and nine times. The chain uses TRBV12-5 and TRBJ1-3; D remains ambiguous. V was shortened by 1 base and J by 4 bases, with 2 bases between the two germline ends. Germline V gene lookup returns CDR1 LGHNT and CDR2 FRNRAP. The CDR3 is 12 amino acids. The CDR3 sequence: CASGLGGNTIYF. The CDR3 nucleotides read TGTGCTAGTGGTTTGGGGGGAAACACCATATATTTT.

This chain uses TRBV25-1 with TRBJ1-1; D possibly corresponds to TRBD1 (6 bases). CDR1 is MGHDK, CDR2 SYGVNS, per germline. Trimming took 8 bases from V and 8 from J, leaving 18 bases between them. The CDR3 spans 13 residues. The CDR3 bases are TGTGCCAGCTCCCTCTCATTCCAGGGGGAAGCTTTCTTT. It specifies CASSLSFQGEAFF.

Written as DNA, the CDR3 is TGTGCCAGCAGCTTGAAGGGGTCTACGGACATTCAGTACTTC. Amino acid sequence: CASSLKGSTDIQYF. The chain couples TRBV5-6 to TRBJ2-4, with D possibly TRBD1 on 5 matching bases. Trimming shortened V by 1 base and J by 8 bases, and 13 bases separated the two germline ends. CDR3 size: 14 residues. Germline values: CDR1 SGHDT, CDR2 YYEEEE.

The rearrangement uses TRBV28 and TRBJ2-1; TRBD2 matches 8 bases. Germline CDR1 and CDR2: MDHEN and SYDVKM. This CDR3 has 15 residues. V shed 4 bases and J 4 bases; nucleotides not matched to a gene: 6. In DNA, the CDR3 is TGTGCCAGCAGTTCCCCGGGAGGGGCGTACAATGAGCAGTTCTTC. Its translation: CASSSPGGAYNEQFF. Combining the CDR3 with reference TRBV28 and TRBJ2-1 gives the whole variable domain DVKVTQSSRYLVKRTGEKVFLECVQDMDHENMFWYRQDPGLGLRLIYFSYDVKMKEKGDIPEGYSVSREKKERFSLILESASTNQTSMYLCASSSPGGAYNEQFFGPGTRLTVL.